This T cell receptor (beta chain) stems from a study of T cell responses to AZD1222 COVID-19 vaccine (dated by TCRdb to the early 2020s). Some background on the complete study: AZD1222 recipients whose second dose came at about 4 weeks and those whose second dose came at about 12 weeks were combined into one group, since spike-specific TCR depth and breadth did not differ between the two schedules. Enrollment into the trials was organized by age into subgroups of 18-55, 56-69 and 70-plus years, and those subgroups contained about 160, 30 and 59 TCR-sequenced participants, respectively. TCR sequencing covered some 240 trial participants: approximately 200 given two doses of AZD1222 and 26 given two doses of MenACWY control vaccine.

General study outcomes and caveats: Spike-specific TCR breadth and depth rose significantly after two AZD1222 doses compared with day 0 and with MenACWY recipients. In the small 56-69-year group, the increase in depth fell short of significance, most likely because of low power. Conclusions about previously exposed vaccinees were limited because only five to seven AZD1222 recipients were SARS-CoV-2 seropositive at baseline. Because no day 14 peak-response samples were available, the repertoires could be characterized only after the peak T cell response. The vaccine-associated CD4 TCRs covered the entire spike protein, and the dominant responses fell in regions 160-218 and 743-854. Nearly half of unique spike-specific TCRs reportedly recognized epitopes outside regions mutated in the B.1.351 and B.1.1.7 variants. Participants were mostly white British and included more females than males, and it was suggested by the authors that clonal diversity may have been underestimated.

The CDR3 covers 15 residues, taking in both the cysteine and the phenylalanine. This entry keeps only the CDR3 DNA: 45 bases, framed from base 1. V is reduced by 4 bases and J by 3 bases, leaving a spacing of 15 bases between them. CDR1 and CDR2, looked up from the germline V gene, are MGHRA and YSYEKL. Taken with the paper, the label for time point translates to: baseline before first vaccination. The vaccinee samples were drawn from two UK trials, COV001 and COV002, one of which was a single-blind randomized controlled phase 2/3 trial testing AZD1222 (ChAdOx1 nCoV-19) in healthy adults. Trial participant PBMC samples were collected at day 0 and day 28 after the second dose for TCRbeta chain sequencing. Concerning this clone itself: Its cognate antigen has yet to be identified. Per-base qualities were not stored, and no clone one base away is much larger.

The CDR3 regions of human TCRbeta chains were analyzed by immunosequencing. The published analysis was carried out like this. TCRs in the repertoires were compared against a reference library of SARS-CoV-2-specific TCRs that had been generated with the MIRA antigen-specificity platform. Breadth was defined as the fraction of unique TCRs that were SARS-CoV-2-associated. Depth was defined as the fraction of total T cells that were SARS-CoV-2-associated. Each spike-specific TCR was assigned to its reactive spike region and to a CD4 or CD8 class using the MIRA data. Log10-transformed breadth and depth values were compared by one-way ANOVA with Sidak's multiple comparisons tests. The table comes from immuneACCESS by way of TCRdb, which keeps in-frame sequences with V and J called. Part of the clones is missing from these tables; in studies checked, under half for an unresolved V gene and the rest for unknown reasons. D and trimming come from the DNA, and the V and J calls and clone size come from that table. This sample holds approximately 100,000 clones; around nine tenths were observed only once. The leading ten clones occupy roughly 12% of the sample.

This TCR derives from an adult in good health. Recombination linked TRBV4-1 to TRBJ1-1, and possibly TRBD1, on 5 matching bases. Sequencing was performed on peripheral blood, taken on day 0 of AZD1222 vaccination. The CDR3 in this case is CASSLSGARDTEAFF. The nucleotide sequence reads as follows: TGCGCCAGCAGCCTTAGCGGTGCCAGGGACACTGAAGCTTTCTTT.